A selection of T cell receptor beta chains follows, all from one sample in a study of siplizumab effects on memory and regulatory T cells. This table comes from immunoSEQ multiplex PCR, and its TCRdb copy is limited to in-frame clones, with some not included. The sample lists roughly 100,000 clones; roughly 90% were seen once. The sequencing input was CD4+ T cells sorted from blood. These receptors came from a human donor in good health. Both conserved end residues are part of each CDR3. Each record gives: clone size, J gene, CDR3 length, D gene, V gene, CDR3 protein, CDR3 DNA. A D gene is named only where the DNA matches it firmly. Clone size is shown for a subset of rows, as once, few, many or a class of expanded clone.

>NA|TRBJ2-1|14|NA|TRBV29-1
CSVMTESDWNEQFF
TGCAGCGTCATGACCGAAAGCGATTGGAATGAGCAGTTCTTC
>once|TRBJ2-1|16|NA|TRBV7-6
CASSSAKTGNYNEQFF
TGTGCCAGCAGCTCCGCTAAGACCGGGAATTACAATGAGCAGTTCTTC
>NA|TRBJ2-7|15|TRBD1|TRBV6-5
CASRRGTGASYEQYF
TGTGCCAGCAGAAGAGGGACAGGGGCATCCTACGAGCAGTACTTC
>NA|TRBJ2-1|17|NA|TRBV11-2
CASSPNGGGPRDNEQFF
TGTGCCAGCAGCCCGAATGGCGGAGGGCCTCGCGACAATGAGCAGTTCTTC
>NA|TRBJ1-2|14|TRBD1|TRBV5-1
CASSFGQGVYGYTF
TGCGCCAGCAGCTTCGGACAGGGAGTGTATGGCTACACCTTC
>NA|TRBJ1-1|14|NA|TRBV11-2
CASSLGSRTTEAFF
TGTGCCAGCAGCTTAGGTAGCAGGACCACTGAAGCTTTCTTT
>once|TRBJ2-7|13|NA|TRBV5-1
CASSSGQSYEQYF
TGCGCCAGCAGCTCAGGACAGTCCTACGAGCAGTACTTC
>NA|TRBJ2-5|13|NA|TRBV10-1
CASSEGGSGTQYF
TGCGCCAGCAGTGAGGGGGGCTCCGGGACCCAGTACTTC
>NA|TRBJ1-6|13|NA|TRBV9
CASSVAGNSPLHF
TGTGCCAGCAGCGTAGCGGGGAATTCACCCCTCCACTTT
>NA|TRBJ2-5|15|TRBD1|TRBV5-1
CASSPGTGAKGPQYF
TGCGCCAGCAGCCCCGGGACAGGAGCTAAAGGCCCCCAGTACTTC
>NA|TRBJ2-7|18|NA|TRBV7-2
CASSLDYAPGGVSYEQYF
TGTGCCAGCAGCTTAGACTATGCCCCTGGAGGGGTGTCCTACGAGCAGTACTTC
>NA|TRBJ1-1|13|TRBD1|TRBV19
CASTGQMNTEAFF
TGTGCCAGTACGGGACAGATGAACACTGAAGCTTTCTTT
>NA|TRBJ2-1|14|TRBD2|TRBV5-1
CASRTAGSYNEQFF
TGCGCCAGCCGCACAGCGGGGTCTTACAATGAGCAGTTCTTC
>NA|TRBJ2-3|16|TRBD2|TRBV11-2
CASSSETSGSPDTQYF
TGTGCCAGCAGCTCCGAGACTAGCGGGTCCCCCGATACGCAGTATTTT
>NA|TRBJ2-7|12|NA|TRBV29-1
CSVAQRNYEQYF
TGCAGCGTAGCCCAAAGGAACTACGAGCAGTACTTC